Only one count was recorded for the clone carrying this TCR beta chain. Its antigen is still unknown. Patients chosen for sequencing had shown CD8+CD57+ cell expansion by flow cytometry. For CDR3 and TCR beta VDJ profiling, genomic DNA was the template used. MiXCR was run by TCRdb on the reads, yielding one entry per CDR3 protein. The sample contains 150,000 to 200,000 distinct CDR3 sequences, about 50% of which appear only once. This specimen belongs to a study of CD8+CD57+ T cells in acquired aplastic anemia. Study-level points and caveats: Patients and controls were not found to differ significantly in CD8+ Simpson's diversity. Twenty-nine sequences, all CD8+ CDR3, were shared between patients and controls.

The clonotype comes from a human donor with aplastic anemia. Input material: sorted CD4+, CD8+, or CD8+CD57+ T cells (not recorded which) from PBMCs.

CDR3 sequence: CSVRVNYGYTF. CDR3 coding DNA: TGCAGCGTGAGGGTTAACTATGGCTACACCTTC. The rearrangement links TRBV29-1 to TRBJ1-2; D uncertain. The V gene's germline CDR1 is SQVTM and CDR2 ANQGSEA. The CDR3 has 11 residues. Trimming removed 6 bases from V and 1 base from J, with 6 bases in between.